This T cell receptor beta chain was sequenced for a study of cytomegalovirus exposure and HLA in healthy donors. The CDR3 is 13 residues long. Germline-derived CDR1 and CDR2 are MNHEY and SVGAGI. V was cut by 6 bases and J by 7 bases, with 13 bases left in between. Study outcomes and limitations: Accounts indicate the classifier identified cytomegalovirus status with strong specificity and sensitivity. Apart from CMV serostatus, no immune exposure information was available.

Note on this clone: Antigen: not known.

Primers for the PCR totalled 60 Vbeta and 13 Jbeta. The assay was immunoSEQ multiplex PCR, and TCRdb's table has in-frame clones only and misses some. The sample consists of some 40,000 clones, less than 75% of them appearing once. The sample taken for sequencing was PBMCs. The TCR was taken from a man aged 60 to 75 in good health and CMV-seropositive. The V and J genes are TRBV6-5 and TRBJ1-5; D call uncertain. CDR3 DNA: TGTGCCAGCAGGAAAAATCTCAGGCAGCCCCAGCATTTT. Translation gives CASRKNLRQPQHF.